The rows below give T cell receptor beta chains drawn from one sample of a study of shared clonotypes between healthy human individuals. Using immunoSEQ multiplex PCR, the repertoire was profiled, and TCRdb retains in-frame clones only, with some absent. This table has roughly 2.2 million clones, 92% appearing once. The source material was naive CD4+ T cells from PBMCs. Receptors were obtained from a man between 18 and 35 years old in good health. Some clones in this sample may be carry-over from other donors' samples. CDR3s include the opening cysteine and the closing phenylalanine or tryptophan. The order of the fields is CDR3 protein, CDR3 DNA, D gene, V gene, clone size, J gene. The D gene is left open where the match is weak. Clone size is not always given. Where it is, it says once, few, many or a class for expanded clones.

cdr3_aa: CASRGGPSTDTQYF
cdr3_nt: TGTGCCAGCAGGGGGGGCCCCTCCACGGATACGCAGTATTTT
d_call: -
v_call: TRBV2
clone_size: -
j_call: TRBJ2-3

cdr3_aa: CASSCVGSRSYEQYF
cdr3_nt: TGCGCCAGCAGTTGCGTGGGATCTCGCTCCTACGAGCAGTACTTC
d_call: -
v_call: TRBV23-1
clone_size: -
j_call: TRBJ2-7

cdr3_aa: CSAARTGRWYF
cdr3_nt: TGCAGTGCTGCAAGGACGGGGCGTTGGTACTTC
d_call: -
v_call: TRBV20-1
clone_size: -
j_call: TRBJ2-5

cdr3_aa: CASSVGPTSSYEQYF
cdr3_nt: TGTGCCAGCAGCGTGGGACCGACTAGCAGCTACGAGCAGTACTTC
d_call: TRBD2
v_call: TRBV9
clone_size: -
j_call: TRBJ2-7

cdr3_aa: CASSGPGSSSETQYF
cdr3_nt: TGCGCCAGCAGTGGGCCCGGATCCTCTTCGGAGACCCAGTACTTC
d_call: -
v_call: TRBV4-1
clone_size: -
j_call: TRBJ2-5

cdr3_aa: CASSEQGSGTQYF
cdr3_nt: TGCGCCAGCAGCGAACAGGGTTCGGGGACCCAGTACTTC
d_call: -
v_call: TRBV5-1
clone_size: -
j_call: TRBJ2-5

cdr3_aa: CASSLSGWDTEAFF
cdr3_nt: TGTGCCAGCAGCTTATCAGGGTGGGACACTGAAGCTTTCTTT
d_call: -
v_call: TRBV7-3
clone_size: few
j_call: TRBJ1-1

cdr3_aa: CASSVTGRTEAFF
cdr3_nt: TGTGCCAGCAGCGTCACAGGGAGAACTGAAGCTTTCTTT
d_call: -
v_call: TRBV9
clone_size: -
j_call: TRBJ1-1

cdr3_aa: CATSRGGDEKLFF
cdr3_nt: TGTGCCACCAGCAGAGGAGGAGATGAAAAACTGTTTTTT
d_call: -
v_call: TRBV15
clone_size: -
j_call: TRBJ1-4

cdr3_aa: CASSASSGRADNEQFF
cdr3_nt: TGTGCCAGCAGCGCCTCTAGCGGGAGGGCCGACAATGAGCAGTTCTTC
d_call: TRBD2
v_call: TRBV9
clone_size: -
j_call: TRBJ2-1

cdr3_aa: CASRFAAEQYF
cdr3_nt: TGTGCCAGCAGGTTCGCCGCCGAGCAGTACTTC
d_call: -
v_call: TRBV11-3
clone_size: -
j_call: TRBJ2-7

cdr3_aa: CASGLAIHTEAFF
cdr3_nt: TGTGCTAGTGGTTTGGCGATACACACTGAAGCTTTCTTT
d_call: -
v_call: TRBV12-5
clone_size: -
j_call: TRBJ1-1

cdr3_aa: CASSLKTDEKLFF
cdr3_nt: TGCGCCAGCAGCTTGAAGACAGACGAAAAACTGTTTTTT
d_call: -
v_call: TRBV5-1
clone_size: -
j_call: TRBJ1-4

cdr3_aa: CSVEDEAGGVFEYF
cdr3_nt: TGCAGCGTTGAAGATGAAGCAGGGGGCGTTTTCGAGTACTTC
d_call: TRBD1
v_call: TRBV29-1
clone_size: -
j_call: TRBJ2-7

cdr3_aa: CASSPEAGEAYEQYF
cdr3_nt: TGTGCCAGCAGCCCAGAGGCAGGGGAGGCCTACGAGCAGTACTTC
d_call: -
v_call: TRBV11-2
clone_size: once
j_call: TRBJ2-7

cdr3_aa: CASSFFSGGGTDTQYF
cdr3_nt: TGCGCCAGCAGCTTTTTCTCGGGAGGGGGAACAGATACGCAGTATTTT
d_call: TRBD2
v_call: TRBV5-1
clone_size: -
j_call: TRBJ2-3

cdr3_aa: CASSHPLGGARADTQYF
cdr3_nt: TGTGCCAGCAGCCACCCCCTGGGGGGGGCTAGGGCAGATACGCAGTATTTT
d_call: -
v_call: TRBV7-3
clone_size: -
j_call: TRBJ2-3

cdr3_aa: CASRDPGLAGVETQYF
cdr3_nt: TGTGCCAGCAGAGATCCGGGACTAGCGGGAGTGGAGACCCAGTACTTC
d_call: TRBD2
v_call: TRBV2
clone_size: -
j_call: TRBJ2-5

cdr3_aa: CASSLMGSSTTEAFF
cdr3_nt: TGTGCCAGCAGCTTAATGGGGTCCTCGACCACTGAAGCTTTCTTT
d_call: -
v_call: TRBV7-9
clone_size: -
j_call: TRBJ1-1

cdr3_aa: CASSFAGTGAGNEQFF
cdr3_nt: TGTGCCAGCAGTTTCGCCGGGACGGGGGCTGGGAATGAGCAGTTCTTC
d_call: -
v_call: TRBV6-6
clone_size: once
j_call: TRBJ2-1

cdr3_aa: CASSKQGAGYEQYF
cdr3_nt: TGTGCCAGCAGTAAACAGGGGGCGGGGTACGAGCAGTACTTC
d_call: TRBD1
v_call: TRBV6-1
clone_size: -
j_call: TRBJ2-7

cdr3_aa: CASSLGQGAKETQYF
cdr3_nt: TGTGCCAGCAGCTTAGGACAGGGGGCCAAAGAGACCCAGTACTTC
d_call: TRBD1
v_call: TRBV11-3
clone_size: -
j_call: TRBJ2-5

cdr3_aa: CATSTPRTGGFTEAFF
cdr3_nt: TGTGCCACCAGCACGCCTCGGACAGGGGGCTTCACTGAAGCTTTCTTT
d_call: TRBD1
v_call: TRBV15
clone_size: -
j_call: TRBJ1-1

cdr3_aa: CASSLVGGVPYEQYF
cdr3_nt: TGTGCCAGCAGCTTAGTAGGGGGGGTCCCCTACGAGCAGTACTTC
d_call: -
v_call: TRBV7-9
clone_size: -
j_call: TRBJ2-7